This T cell receptor (beta chain) was profiled in a study of blood T cell repertoires in COVID-19. The protocol was immunoSEQ multiplex PCR, while the TCRdb copy is restricted to in-frame clones and leaves out a portion. The table lists under 130,000 clones, 89% of them singletons, with 3.5% in the top ten. The CDR3 spans 12 residues. From germline, CDR1 is MNHNY and CDR2 SVGAGI (reference sequence). Trimming cost V 7 bases and J 10 bases; bases outside gene matches: 2. The source is a woman between 55 and 75 years old with acute or convalescent COVID-19. This sequence joins TRBV6-6 and TRBJ2-1, with 12 positions matching TRBD2. The sample was peripheral blood. The CDR3 sequence is CASTGTSGEQFF. CDR3 DNA sequence: TGTGCCAGCACCGGGACTAGCGGGGAGCAGTTCTTC.